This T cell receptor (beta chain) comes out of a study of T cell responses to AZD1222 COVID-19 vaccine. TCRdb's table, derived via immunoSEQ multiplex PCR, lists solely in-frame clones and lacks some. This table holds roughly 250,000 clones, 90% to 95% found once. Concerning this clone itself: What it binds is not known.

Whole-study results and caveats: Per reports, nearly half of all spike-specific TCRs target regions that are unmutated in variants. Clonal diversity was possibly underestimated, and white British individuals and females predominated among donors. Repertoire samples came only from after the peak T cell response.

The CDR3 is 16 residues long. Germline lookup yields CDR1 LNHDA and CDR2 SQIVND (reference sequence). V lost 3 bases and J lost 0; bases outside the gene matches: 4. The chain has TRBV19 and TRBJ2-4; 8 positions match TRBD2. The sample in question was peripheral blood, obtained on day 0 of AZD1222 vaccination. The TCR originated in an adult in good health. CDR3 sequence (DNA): TGTGCCAGTAGTATCATTAGCGGGGCAGCCAAAAACATTCAGTACTTC. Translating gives CASSIISGAAKNIQYF. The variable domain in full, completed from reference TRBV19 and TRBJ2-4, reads DGGITQSPKYLFRKEGQNVTLSCEQNLNHDAMYWYRQDPGQGLRLIYYSQIVNDFQKGDIAEGYSVSREKKESFPLTVTSAQKNPTAFYLCASSIISGAAKNIQYFGAGTRLSVL.